Listed here is a single T cell receptor beta chain. Authors' processing steps: Reference gene primer amplification in the assay estimated nucleated cell counts. The assay was immunoSEQ multiplex PCR, and TCRdb's table has in-frame clones only and misses some. The D gene and trimming were derived from the DNA, and the V and J assignments and clone size from that table. The repertoire holds 150,000 to 200,000 clones, approximately 82% seen once, with about 5.5% in the top ten. The source of the sample is a study of blood T cell repertoires in COVID-19. About the study: The United States, Italy and Spain supplied acute and convalescent COVID-19 samples.

The germline V gene has CDR1 MNHEY and CDR2 SVGEGT. The CDR3 sequence is 14 residues long. The V segment lost 7 bases and the J segment 7 bases; nucleotides outside the gene matches: 9. This sequence originates from a woman aged 60 to 75 with acute COVID-19. Sequenced: PBMCs or T cells enriched from blood (not recorded which). V usage is TRBV6-2 or TRBV6-3 and J usage is TRBJ2-1, with 8 positions matching TRBD2. The CDR3 sequence is CASTPGGAENEQFF. CDR3 nucleotide sequence: TGTGCCAGCACCCCCGGGGGGGCAGAGAATGAGCAGTTCTTC.